This T cell receptor beta chain was captured in a study of blood T cell repertoires in COVID-19. The CDR3 runs 16 residues. The germline V gene encodes CDR1 SEHNR and CDR2 FQNEAQ (reference sequence). The ends lost 5 bases at V and 3 bases at J; junction bases unmatched: 7. Clones were read by immunoSEQ multiplex PCR, and TCRdb kept only the in-frame ones, dropping some. This sample has 230,000 or so clones, with approximately 83% found just once. The genes are TRBV7-9 and TRBJ1-4, with 9 bases aligning to TRBD1. Source material: peripheral blood. The TCR originated in a man aged 45 to 65 with active or convalescent COVID-19. The CDR3 DNA follows: TGTGCCAGCAGCCCCTTGGGGACAGGGTCTAATGAAAAACTGTTTTTT. This codes for CASSPLGTGSNEKLFF.